Shown below are 20 T cell receptor beta chains from a single sample sequenced in a study of blood T cell repertoires in COVID-19. Measured with immunoSEQ multiplex PCR; TCRdb has only the in-frame clones, and not every one. Of roughly 26,000 clones detected, approximately 80% appear once; the ten largest clones hold about 25%. The material sequenced was peripheral blood. All receptors come from a human donor in a cohort sampled during active COVID-19.

The chain uses TRBV7-8 and TRBJ1-6, with 7 bases identical to TRBD1. This CDR3 contains 16 residues. Per the germline V gene, CDR1 is SGHVS and CDR2 is FQNEAQ. V trimming: 8 bases; J trimming: 2 bases; junction bases outside the gene matches: 9. The CDR3 spells CASFRTGEPYNSPLHF. The CDR3 region has the DNA TGTGCCAGCTTCCGGACAGGCGAGCCCTATAATTCACCCCTCCACTTT.

This clone was recorded a few times. The rearrangement joins TRBV29-1 to TRBJ2-1; perhaps TRBD1 as D (5 bases). This CDR3 contains 14 residues. V shed 1 base and J shed 3 bases, with 10 bases lying between them. Per germline, CDR1 SQVTM and CDR2 ANQGSEA. The CDR3: CSVEGGDIYNEQFF. The CDR3 DNA is TGCAGCGTTGAAGGGGGCGACATCTACAATGAGCAGTTCTTC.

The V call is TRBV6-6, the J call TRBJ2-1; a possible D gene is TRBD1 (6 bases). Between the trimmed V and J ends, which lost 5 bases and 8 bases, there was a span of 28 bases. Germline-derived CDR1 and CDR2 are MNHNY and SVGAGI (reference sequence). The CDR3 contains 18 residues. The CDR3 region has the DNA TGTGCCAGCAGTCCACTCCTGAACAGGGTAGTGCTAGGTCATGAGCAGTTCTTC. Translated: CASSPLLNRVVLGHEQFF.

The chain links TRBV2 to TRBJ2-3, with a weak D call TRBD2 (5 bases). Germline V gives CDR1 SNHLY, CDR2 FYNNEI. The CDR3 is 16 residues long. Trimming shortened V by 4 bases and J by 0 bases, and 14 bases separated the two germline ends. The CDR3 nucleotides read TGTGCCAGCAGTGGTGGGGAGTTAACTAGCACAGATACGCAGTATTTT. It encodes CASSGGELTSTDTQYF.

Only one count was recorded for this clone. This chain links TRBV5-1 with TRBJ2-7, with TRBD1 as a possible D gene (5 bases). The CDR3 runs 14 residues. V shed 2 bases and J shed 1 base, with 10 bases lying between them. Germline values: CDR1 SGHRS, CDR2 YFSETQ. The CDR3 here is CASSFEDSSYEQYF. CDR3 in DNA: TGCGCCAGCAGCTTTGAAGACAGTTCCTACGAGCAGTACTTC.

The table lists this clone with a count of one. The CDR3 nucleotides read TGTGCCAGCAGATTGGGGGGACAGGGTAGAACTGAAGCTTTCTTT. This translates into CASRLGGQGRTEAFF. The genes are TRBV7-2 and TRBJ1-1; 9 bases fit TRBD1. Germline CDR1 is SGHTA and CDR2 is FQGNSA. The junction had 10 bases not matched to a gene; V was cut back by 6 bases and J by 5 bases. The CDR3 totals 15 residues.

The V and J genes are TRBV4-3 and TRBJ2-1, with D possibly TRBD2 on 5 matching bases. The germline V gene has CDR1 LGHNA and CDR2 YSLEER. The V end lost 1 base, the J end lost 0 bases, and 10 bases lay between the germline ends. This CDR3 has 16 amino acids. For the CDR3, the DNA is TGCGCCAGCAGCCAAGCGGACTTAAGCTCCTACAATGAGCAGTTCTTC. It encodes CASSQADLSSYNEQFF.

This rearrangement joins TRBV3-1 (or the pseudogene TRBV3-2) to TRBJ2-7; the D gene is possibly TRBD2 (6 bases). V lost 5 bases to trimming and J lost 6 bases, with 20 bases between them. Germline CDR1 is LGHDT and CDR2 is YNNKEL (reference sequence). The CDR3 has 15 amino acids. CDR3 DNA sequence: TGTGCCAGCAGCGATTGGGCAGACCGGGACTCCGAGCAGTACTTC. It yields the protein CASSDWADRDSEQYF.

The CDR3 nucleotides are TGTGCCAGCACCCCCCCAGGGGATAGCAATCAGCCCCAGCATTTT. Its protein is CASTPPGDSNQPQHF. The chain couples TRBV25-1 to TRBJ1-5, with D possibly matching TRBD1 (6 bases). Germline lookup yields CDR1 MGHDK and CDR2 SYGVNS. Trimming removed 7 bases from V and 0 bases from J, with 13 bases in between. This CDR3 is 15 amino acids long.

The chain is built from TRBV3-1 (or the pseudogene TRBV3-2) and TRBJ2-1; 9 nucleotides align to TRBD1. CDR1 LGHDT and CDR2 YNNKEL come from the germline V gene (reference sequence). The V and J ends lost 5 bases and 8 bases, in that order; junction bases with no gene match: 13. CDR3 length: 16 amino acids. The CDR3 here is CASSSYTGTGNHEQFF. CDR3 nucleotides: TGTGCCAGCAGCTCCTACACCGGGACAGGGAATCATGAGCAGTTCTTC.

This clone was detected only once. The rearrangement links TRBV24-1 to TRBJ2-7; D gene uncertain. Trimming cost V 4 bases and J 0 bases, with 6 bases left between them. CDR3 size: 13 residues. The germline V gene encodes CDR1 KGHDR and CDR2 SFDVKD. As DNA, the CDR3 is TGTGCCACCAGTGAGACATTCTCCTACGAGCAGTACTTC. Its protein is CATSETFSYEQYF.

This clone was detected a few times. The chain has TRBV10-2 and TRBJ2-7; 12 bases align to TRBD2. The CDR3 has 14 residues. Germline-derived CDR1 and CDR2 are WSHSY and SAAADI. Losses at the gene ends were 7 bases for V and 7 bases for J; bases not matched to a gene: 8. The CDR3 sequence: CASTSGGAMREQYF. In DNA, the CDR3 is TGCGCCAGCACTAGCGGGGGGGCGATGAGGGAGCAGTACTTC.

V usage is TRBV19 and J usage is TRBJ1-1; D unresolved. Germline V gives CDR1 LNHDA, CDR2 SQIVND (reference sequence). The CDR3 length is 12 residues. Trimming cost V 6 bases and J 0 bases, with 5 bases left between them. The CDR3 sequence is CASRQMNTEAFF. CDR3 DNA sequence: TGTGCCAGTAGACAGATGAACACTGAAGCTTTCTTT.

The V call is TRBV10-1, the J call TRBJ2-1; TRBD2 might be the D (6 bases). Trimming stripped 6 bases from V and 8 bases from J, with 11 bases between. Per germline, CDR1 WNHNN and CDR2 SYGVQD (reference sequence). The CDR3 is 12 residues long. DNA for the CDR3: TGCGCCAGCAGCGGAGGGGAGTATGAGCAGTTCTTC. This codes for CASSGGEYEQFF.

The chain couples TRBV5-4 to TRBJ1-2; 7 nucleotides match TRBD1. This CDR3 has 16 residues. The trim removed 3 bases at V and 0 bases at J, leaving 8 bases unmatched. Per germline, CDR1 SGHNT and CDR2 YYREEE (reference sequence). CDR3 nucleotides: TGTGCCAGCAGCTCAGGGACAGAGTTTGCTAACTATGGCTACACCTTC. This gives the protein CASSSGTEFANYGYTF.

This chain connects TRBV3-1 (or the pseudogene TRBV3-2) to TRBJ2-7, with a possible D match to TRBD1 (7 bases). V gave up 3 bases and J gave up 7 bases, with 19 bases separating them. Germline CDR1 is LGHDT and CDR2 is YNNKEL (reference sequence). The CDR3 has 15 amino acids. The CDR3 DNA sequence: TGTGCCAGCAGCCATACGCGGGACAGCTCTAATGAGCAGTACTTC. Its protein product is CASSHTRDSSNEQYF.

This sequence joins TRBV7-2 and TRBJ1-1, with 8 bases identical to TRBD1. The ends lost 5 bases at V and 4 bases at J; junction bases unmatched: 6. The CDR3 totals 14 residues. The germline CDR1 and CDR2 sequences are SGHTA and FQGNSA. As DNA, the CDR3 is TGTGCCAGCAGCGGAATCACAGGGGGCACTGAAGCTTTCTTT. Residues: CASSGITGGTEAFF.

The rearrangement uses TRBV6-4 and TRBJ2-5; 8 nucleotides align to TRBD2. J lost 2 bases, V lost 5 bases, and 7 bases had no gene match. From germline, CDR1 is MRHNA and CDR2 SNTAGT. The CDR3 spans 15 residues. CDR3 bases: TGTGCCAGCAGTCCCATCCCGGGAGGGCAAGAGACCCAGTACTTC. It specifies CASSPIPGGQETQYF.

The chain recombines TRBV29-1 with TRBJ2-7; 10 positions agree with TRBD1. The germline V gene has CDR1 SQVTM and CDR2 ANQGSEA. Trimming cost V 7 bases and J 6 bases; bases outside gene matches: 9. This CDR3 comprises 13 residues. CDR3 in DNA: TGCAGCGCTTTCCGGGACAGGGGTTCCGAGCAGTACTTC. It specifies CSAFRDRGSEQYF.

The chain carries TRBV2 and TRBJ2-1; 7 nucleotides align to TRBD1. This CDR3 comprises 15 residues. V gave up 5 bases and J gave up 3 bases; unmatched junction bases: 7. Germline CDR1 reads SNHLY; CDR2 reads FYNNEI. The CDR3 loop reads CASSRQGRNYNEQFF. CDR3 nucleotide sequence: TGTGCCAGCAGTAGACAGGGTCGGAACTACAATGAGCAGTTCTTC.